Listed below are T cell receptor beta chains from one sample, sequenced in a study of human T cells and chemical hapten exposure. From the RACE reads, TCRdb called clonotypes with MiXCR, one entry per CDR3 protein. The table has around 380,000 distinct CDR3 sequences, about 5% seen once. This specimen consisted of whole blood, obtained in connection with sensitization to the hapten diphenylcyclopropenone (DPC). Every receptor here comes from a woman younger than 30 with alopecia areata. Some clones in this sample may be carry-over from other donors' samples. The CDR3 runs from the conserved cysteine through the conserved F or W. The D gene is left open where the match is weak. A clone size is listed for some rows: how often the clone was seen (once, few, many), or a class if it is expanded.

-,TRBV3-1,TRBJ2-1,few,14,CASSLRTVPHEQFF,TGTGCCAGCAGCTTGCGGACCGTTCCCCATGAGCAGTTCTTC
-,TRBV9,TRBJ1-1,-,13,CASSTGGITEAFF,TGTGCCAGCAGCACCGGGGGGATCACTGAAGCTTTCTTT
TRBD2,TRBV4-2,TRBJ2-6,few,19,CASSQDRLAGTSGANVLTF,TGTGCCAGCAGCCAAGATCGACTAGCGGGGACCTCTGGGGCCAACGTCCTGACTTTC
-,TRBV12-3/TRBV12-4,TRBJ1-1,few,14,CASSFGPLNTEAFF,TGTGCCAGCAGTTTTGGGCCGCTGAACACTGAAGCTTTCTTT
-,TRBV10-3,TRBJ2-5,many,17,CAISESRGDRLPATQYF,TGTGCCATCAGTGAGTCTCGGGGAGACAGGTTACCCGCGACCCAGTACTTC
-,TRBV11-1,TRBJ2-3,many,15,CASSSSAEITDTQYF,TGTGCCAGCAGCTCGTCAGCGGAGATCACAGATACGCAGTATTTT
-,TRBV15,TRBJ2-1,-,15,CATSKLTGTHNEQFF,TGTGCCACCAGCAAACTTACCGGGACACACAATGAGCAGTTCTTC
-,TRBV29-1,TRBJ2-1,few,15,CSVYPWGRPYNEQFF,TGCAGCGTGTACCCCTGGGGGAGACCTTACAATGAGCAGTTCTTC
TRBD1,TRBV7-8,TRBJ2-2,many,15,CASSRTGGNTGELFF,TGTGCCAGCAGCAGGACAGGGGGTAACACCGGGGAGCTGTTTTTT
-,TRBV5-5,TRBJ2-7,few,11,CASSPGFEQYF,TGTGCCAGCAGCCCGGGGTTCGAGCAGTACTTC
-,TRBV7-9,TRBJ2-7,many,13,CASSGPGSYEQYF,TGTGCCAGCAGCGGTCCGGGCTCCTACGAGCAGTACTTC
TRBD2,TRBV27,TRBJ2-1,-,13,CASIDGGSLEQFF,TGTGCCAGCATAGACGGGGGGTCCCTTGAGCAGTTCTTC